This TCR beta chain was retrieved from a study of cytomegalovirus exposure and HLA in healthy donors. The overall study: The same platform was used for the 100 to 150 validation repertoires and the roughly 600 first-cohort repertoires, a later analysis reported. Study-wide findings and caveats: Three chains linked to CMV were shown in vitro to be specific for CMV antigens. Rare TCR sequences predominated, though certain public TCRs were found in many donors.

Of note for this clone: What it recognizes is unknown.

The CDR3 extends over 15 amino acids. Germline-derived CDR1 and CDR2 are SGHRS and YFSETQ. V dropped 1 base and J dropped 4 bases, with 11 bases sitting between them. Profiling relied on immunoSEQ multiplex PCR, and the TCRdb table lists in-frame clones only, not all of them. The sample contains more than 250,000 clones, about nine tenths of which appear only once. Sequenced sample: PBMCs. The chain is built from TRBV5-1 and TRBJ1-4; D remains unclear. The TCR was taken from a woman aged 25 to 39 in good health and CMV-seropositive. As DNA, the CDR3 is TGCGCCAGCAGCTTGCGGACGGGTAATAATGAAAAACTGTTTTTT. Its protein is CASSLRTGNNEKLFF.